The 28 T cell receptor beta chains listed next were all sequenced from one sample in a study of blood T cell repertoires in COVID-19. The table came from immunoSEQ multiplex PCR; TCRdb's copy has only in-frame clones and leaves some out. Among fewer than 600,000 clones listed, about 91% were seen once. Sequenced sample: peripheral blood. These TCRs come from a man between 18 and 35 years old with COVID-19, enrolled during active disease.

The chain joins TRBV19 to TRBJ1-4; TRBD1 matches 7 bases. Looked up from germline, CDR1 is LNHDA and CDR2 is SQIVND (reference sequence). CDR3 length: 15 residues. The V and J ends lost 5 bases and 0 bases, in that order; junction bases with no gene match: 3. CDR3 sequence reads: CASSSGQTTNEKLFF. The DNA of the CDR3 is TGTGCCAGTAGTTCGGGACAGACAACTAATGAAAAACTGTTTTTT. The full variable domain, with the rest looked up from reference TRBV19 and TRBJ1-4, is DGGITQSPKYLFRKEGQNVTLSCEQNLNHDAMYWYRQDPGQGLRLIYYSQIVNDFQKGDIAEGYSVSREKKESFPLTVTSAQKNPTAFYLCASSSGQTTNEKLFFGSGTQLSVL.

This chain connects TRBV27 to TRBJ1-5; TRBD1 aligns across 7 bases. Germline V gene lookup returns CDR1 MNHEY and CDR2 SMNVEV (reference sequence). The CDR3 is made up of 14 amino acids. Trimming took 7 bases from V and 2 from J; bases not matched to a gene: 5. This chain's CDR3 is CASKFTGGNQPQHF. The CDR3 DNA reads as TGTGCCAGCAAGTTTACAGGGGGCAATCAGCCCCAGCATTTT.

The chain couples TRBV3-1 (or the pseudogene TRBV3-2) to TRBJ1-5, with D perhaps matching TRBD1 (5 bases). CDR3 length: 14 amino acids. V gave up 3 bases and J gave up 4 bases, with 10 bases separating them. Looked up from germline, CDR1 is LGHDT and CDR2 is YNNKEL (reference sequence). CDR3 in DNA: TGTGCCAGCAGCCACACGGGGGGAAATCAGCCCCAGCATTTT. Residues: CASSHTGGNQPQHF.

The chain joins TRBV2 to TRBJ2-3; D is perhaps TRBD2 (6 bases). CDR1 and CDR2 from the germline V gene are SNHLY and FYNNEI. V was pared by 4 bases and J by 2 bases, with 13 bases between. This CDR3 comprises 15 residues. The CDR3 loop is CASSGLGGYTDTQYF. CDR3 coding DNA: TGTGCCAGCAGTGGACTAGGAGGTTACACAGATACGCAGTATTTT.

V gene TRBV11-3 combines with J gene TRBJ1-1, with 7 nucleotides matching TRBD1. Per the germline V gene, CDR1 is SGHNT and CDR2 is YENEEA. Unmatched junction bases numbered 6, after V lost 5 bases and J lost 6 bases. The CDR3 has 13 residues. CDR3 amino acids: CASSQGGRAEAFF. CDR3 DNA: TGTGCCAGCAGCCAAGGGGGCAGGGCTGAAGCTTTCTTT.

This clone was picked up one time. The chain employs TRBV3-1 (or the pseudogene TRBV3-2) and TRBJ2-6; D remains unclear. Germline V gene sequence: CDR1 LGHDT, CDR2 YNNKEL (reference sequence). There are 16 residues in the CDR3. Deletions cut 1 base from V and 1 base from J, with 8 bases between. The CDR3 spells CASSQGANSGANVLTF. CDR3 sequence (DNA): TGTGCCAGCAGCCAAGGGGCTAATTCTGGGGCCAACGTCCTGACTTTC.

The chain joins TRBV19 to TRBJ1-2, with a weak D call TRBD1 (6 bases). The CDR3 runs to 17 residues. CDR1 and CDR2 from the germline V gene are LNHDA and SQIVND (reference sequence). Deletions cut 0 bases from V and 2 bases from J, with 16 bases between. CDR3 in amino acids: CASSIDAGGARNYGYTF. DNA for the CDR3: TGTGCCAGTAGTATAGACGCCGGGGGGGCAAGAAACTATGGCTACACCTTC.

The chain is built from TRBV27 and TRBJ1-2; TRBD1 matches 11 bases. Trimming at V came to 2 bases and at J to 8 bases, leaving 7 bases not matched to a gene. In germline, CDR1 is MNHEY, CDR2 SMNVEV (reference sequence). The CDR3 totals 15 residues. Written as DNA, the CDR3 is TGTGCCAGCAGTTTAGTCGGACAGGGGGCAAGGGGCTACACCTTC. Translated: CASSLVGQGARGYTF.

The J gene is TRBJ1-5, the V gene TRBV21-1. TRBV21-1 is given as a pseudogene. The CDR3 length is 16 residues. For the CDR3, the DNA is TGTGCCAGCAGCAAATTATTTAAGGAGGTCCGGGAGCCCCAGCATTTT. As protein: CASSKLFKEVREPQHF.

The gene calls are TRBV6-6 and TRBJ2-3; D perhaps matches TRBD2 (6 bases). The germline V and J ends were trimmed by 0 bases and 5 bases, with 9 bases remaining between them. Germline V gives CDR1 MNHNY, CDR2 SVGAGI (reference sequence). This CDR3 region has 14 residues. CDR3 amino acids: CASSYSIGGDTQYF. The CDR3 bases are TGTGCCAGCAGTTACTCGATCGGGGGAGATACGCAGTATTTT.

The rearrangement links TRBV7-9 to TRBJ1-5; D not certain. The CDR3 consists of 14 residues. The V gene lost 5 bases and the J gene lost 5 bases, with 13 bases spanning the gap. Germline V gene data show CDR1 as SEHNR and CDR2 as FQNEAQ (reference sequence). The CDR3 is CASSGSGRYQPQHF. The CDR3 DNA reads TGTGCCAGCAGCGGCAGTGGGAGGTATCAGCCCCAGCATTTT.

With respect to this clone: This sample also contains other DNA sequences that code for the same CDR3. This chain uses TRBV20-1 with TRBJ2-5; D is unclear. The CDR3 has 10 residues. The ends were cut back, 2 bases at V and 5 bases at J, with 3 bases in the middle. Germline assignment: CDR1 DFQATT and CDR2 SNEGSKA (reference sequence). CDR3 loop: CSARRETQYF. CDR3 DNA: TGCAGTGCTAGACGGGAGACCCAGTACTTC.

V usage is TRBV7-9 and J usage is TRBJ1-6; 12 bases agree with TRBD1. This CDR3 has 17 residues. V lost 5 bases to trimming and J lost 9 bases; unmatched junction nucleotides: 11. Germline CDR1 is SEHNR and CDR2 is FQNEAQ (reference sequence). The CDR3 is CASSKTHGTGGVSPLHF. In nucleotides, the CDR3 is TGTGCCAGCAGCAAGACTCACGGGACAGGGGGCGTTTCACCCCTCCACTTT.

The CDR3 is CASSPPGLVTGELFF. CDR3 coding DNA: TGTGCCAGCAGTCCACCGGGACTCGTCACCGGGGAGCTGTTTTTT. This chain uses TRBV11-3 with TRBJ2-2; D might be TRBD2 (6 bases). CDR1 and CDR2 (germline): SGHNT, YENEEA. Trimming pared 6 bases from V and 4 bases from J, leaving 15 bases between. This CDR3 is 15 amino acids long.

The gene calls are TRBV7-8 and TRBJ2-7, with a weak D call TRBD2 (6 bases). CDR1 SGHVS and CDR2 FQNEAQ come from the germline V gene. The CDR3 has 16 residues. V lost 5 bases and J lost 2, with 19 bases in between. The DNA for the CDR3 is TGTGCCAGCAGCCCAGTGGTGACGGGAGCCCCCTACGAGCAGTACTTC. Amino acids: CASSPVVTGAPYEQYF.

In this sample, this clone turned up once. This CDR3 is CATSITWNTEAFF. The CDR3 nucleotides read TGTGCCACCTCGATTACATGGAACACTGAAGCTTTCTTT. The rearrangement links TRBV19 to TRBJ1-1; D is undetermined. Trimming removed 10 bases at V and 1 base at J, with 13 bases between. The CDR3 sequence is 13 residues long. Germline V gene lookup returns CDR1 LNHDA and CDR2 SQIVND (reference sequence).

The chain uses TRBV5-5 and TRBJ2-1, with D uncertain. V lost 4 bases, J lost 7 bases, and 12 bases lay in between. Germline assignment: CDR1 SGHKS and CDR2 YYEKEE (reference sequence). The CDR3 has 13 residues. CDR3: CASSSRSKNEQFF. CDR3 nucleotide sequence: TGTGCCAGCAGCAGTAGAAGTAAGAATGAGCAGTTCTTC.

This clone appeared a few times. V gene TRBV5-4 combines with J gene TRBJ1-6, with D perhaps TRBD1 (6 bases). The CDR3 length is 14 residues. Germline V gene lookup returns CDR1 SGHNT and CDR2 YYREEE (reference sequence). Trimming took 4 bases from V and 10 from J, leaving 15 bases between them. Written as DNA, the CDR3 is TGTGCCAGCAGCCTCTTGGACAGCAAATCACCCCTCCACTTT. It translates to CASSLLDSKSPLHF.

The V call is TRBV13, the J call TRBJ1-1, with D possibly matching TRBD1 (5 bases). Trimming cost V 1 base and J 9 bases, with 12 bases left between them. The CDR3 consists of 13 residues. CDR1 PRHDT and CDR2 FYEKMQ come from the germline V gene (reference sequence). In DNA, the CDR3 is TGTGCCAGCAGCTTAGCCCTGACAGCGAAAGCTTTCTTT. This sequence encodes CASSLALTAKAFF. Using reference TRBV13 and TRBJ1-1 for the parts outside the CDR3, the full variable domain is AAGVIQSPRHLIKEKRETATLKCYPIPRHDTVYWYQQGPGQDPQFLISFYEKMQSDKGSIPDRFSAQQFSDYHSELNMSSLELGDSALYFCASSLALTAKAFFGQGTRLTVV.

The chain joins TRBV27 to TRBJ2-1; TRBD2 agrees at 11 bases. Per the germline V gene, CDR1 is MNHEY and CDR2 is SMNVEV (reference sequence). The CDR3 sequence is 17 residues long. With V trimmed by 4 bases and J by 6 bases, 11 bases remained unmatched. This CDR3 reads CASSSSSGLAGGNEQFF. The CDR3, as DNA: TGTGCCAGCAGTTCCTCGAGCGGTCTAGCGGGGGGCAATGAGCAGTTCTTC.

CDR3 sequence (DNA): TGTGCCAGTTCTGGGACAGGGAAGCATGGCTACACCTTC. It is translated as CASSGTGKHGYTF. The chain combines TRBV19 with TRBJ1-2; 9 nucleotides line up with TRBD1. Per germline, CDR1 LNHDA and CDR2 SQIVND (reference sequence). The CDR3 sequence is 13 residues long. The ends lost 8 bases at V and 6 bases at J; junction bases unmatched: 7.

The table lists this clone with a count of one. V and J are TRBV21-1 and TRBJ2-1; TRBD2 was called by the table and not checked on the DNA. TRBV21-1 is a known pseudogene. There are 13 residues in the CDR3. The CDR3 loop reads CASTAGGREEQFF. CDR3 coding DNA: TGTGCCAGCACCGCGGGGGGCCGGGAGGAGCAGTTCTTC.

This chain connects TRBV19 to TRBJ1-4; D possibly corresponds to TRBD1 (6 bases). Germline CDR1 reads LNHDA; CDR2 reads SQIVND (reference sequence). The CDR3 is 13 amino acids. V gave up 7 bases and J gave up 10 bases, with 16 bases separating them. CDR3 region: CASTKTGGGKLFF. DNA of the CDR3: TGTGCCAGTACCAAGACAGGCGGGGGAAAACTGTTTTTT.

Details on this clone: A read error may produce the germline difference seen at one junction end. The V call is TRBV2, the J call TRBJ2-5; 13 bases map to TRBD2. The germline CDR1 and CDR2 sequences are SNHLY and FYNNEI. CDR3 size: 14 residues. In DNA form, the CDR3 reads TGTGCCAGCAGGGAAGGACTAGCGGGAGTGACCCAGTACTTC. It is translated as CASREGLAGVTQYF.

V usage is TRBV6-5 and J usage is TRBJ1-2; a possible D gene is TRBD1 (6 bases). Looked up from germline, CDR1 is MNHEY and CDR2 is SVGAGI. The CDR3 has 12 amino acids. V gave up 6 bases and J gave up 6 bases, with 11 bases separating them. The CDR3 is CASSTGGHGYTF. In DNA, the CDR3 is TGTGCCAGCAGCACGGGGGGGCATGGCTACACCTTC.

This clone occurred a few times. CDR3 nucleotides: TGTGCCAGCAGTTCTAGTATACGGAGCTATGGCTACACCTTC. Its protein is CASSSSIRSYGYTF. The V call is TRBV27, the J call TRBJ1-2; no reliable D call. CDR1 and CDR2 (germline): MNHEY, SMNVEV (reference sequence). The CDR3 totals 14 residues. V was trimmed by 4 bases and J by 4 bases, leaving 13 bases between them.

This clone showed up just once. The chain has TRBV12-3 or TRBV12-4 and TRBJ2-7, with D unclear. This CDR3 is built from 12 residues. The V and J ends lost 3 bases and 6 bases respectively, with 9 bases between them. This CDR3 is CASSFSLPEQYF. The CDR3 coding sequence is TGTGCCAGCAGTTTTAGCCTACCCGAGCAGTACTTC.

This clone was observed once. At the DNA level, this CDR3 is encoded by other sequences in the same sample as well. Here the CDR3 reads CASSFSGGTDTQYF. The CDR3 DNA reads as TGTGCCAGCAGCTTTAGCGGGGGCACAGATACGCAGTATTTT. V is TRBV7-7 and J is TRBJ2-3, with TRBD2 matching 8 bases. CDR1 SSHAT and CDR2 FNYEAQ come from the germline V gene (reference sequence). The CDR3 runs 14 residues. The V and J ends lost 3 bases and 1 base, in that order; junction bases with no gene match: 0.